This record concerns one TCR beta chain sequence. Its cognate antigen is unknown. The record originates from a study of cytomegalovirus exposure and HLA in healthy donors. Overall study findings and caveats: Usually a TCR sequence was rare, but some public TCRs were found in many donors.

Per the germline V gene, CDR1 is SGHNT and CDR2 is YYREEE (reference sequence). The CDR3 extends over 14 amino acids. The V and J ends lost 0 bases and 6 bases respectively, with 10 bases between them. The PCR was carried out with 60 Vbeta primers and 13 Jbeta primers. Sequenced by immunoSEQ multiplex PCR; TCRdb stores in-frame clones only, minus some. Altogether fewer than 90,000 clones are present, 70% being singletons, with the ten largest covering 9.7%. The genes are TRBV5-4 and TRBJ2-1; D is possibly TRBD1 (5 bases). This TCR came from a woman in her fifties or sixties in good health and CMV-seropositive. The sequenced material came from PBMCs. The DNA of the CDR3 is TGTGCCAGCAGCTTGGTCCAGGGTGGCAATGAGCAGTTCTTC. Residues: CASSLVQGGNEQFF.